The source of this T cell receptor (beta chain) is a study of human T cells and chemical hapten exposure. V trimming: 6 bases; J trimming: 0 bases; junction bases outside the gene matches: 10. The CDR3 is 17 amino acids. Germline V lookup: CDR1 MNHEY, CDR2 SVGEGT. Separate cDNA molecules received unique molecular identifiers, which the library attached to them. Original methodology: A per-sample median of about 100,000 TCRs was observed, with counts ranging from about 23,224 to 700,000. One entry per CDR3 protein, called by TCRdb with MiXCR from the RACE reads. TCRdb's processing, not the authors', yielded these V and J calls. The repertoire holds 300,000 to 450,000 distinct CDR3 sequences, with 4.5% to 7% as singletons. Indicated time point: pre-sensitization, week 0. Treatment meaning: therapeutic diphenylcyclopropenone sensitization with weekly scalp DPC. Prior to application of each patch test, blood was drawn. Suited to DPC and affected by alopecia, the donors ranged from 18 to 70 years old.

This sequence was found in a woman under 30 with alopecia areata. Some clones in this sample may be carry-over from other donors' samples. The chain combines TRBV6-2 or TRBV6-3 with TRBJ2-4, with TRBD1 matching 8 bases. The material was whole blood, obtained in connection with sensitization to the hapten diphenylcyclopropenone (DPC). DNA of the CDR3: TGTGCCAGCAGCTTAGACAGGGGATTACTAGCCAAAAACATTCAGTACTTC. Its protein product is CASSLDRGLLAKNIQYF.